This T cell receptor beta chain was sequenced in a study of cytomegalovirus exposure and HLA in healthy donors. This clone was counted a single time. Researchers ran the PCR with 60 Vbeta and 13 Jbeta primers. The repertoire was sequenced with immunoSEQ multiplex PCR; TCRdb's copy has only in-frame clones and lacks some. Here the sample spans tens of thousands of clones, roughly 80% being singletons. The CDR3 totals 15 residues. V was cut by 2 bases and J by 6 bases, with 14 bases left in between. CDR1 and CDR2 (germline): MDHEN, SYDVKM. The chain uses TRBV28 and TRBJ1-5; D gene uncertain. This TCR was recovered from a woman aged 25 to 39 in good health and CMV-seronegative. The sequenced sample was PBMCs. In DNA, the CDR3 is TGTGCCAGCAGTTTAGGAGGGCGCCCGGGTCAGCCCCAGCATTTT. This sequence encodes CASSLGGRPGQPQHF.